This TCR beta chain was recovered during a study of breast tumors, draining lymph nodes, adjacent tissues. Study results and caveats: Data only fit, rather than demonstrated, lymph node origin of most tumor T cells. Tumor and nontumor repertoires were significantly more similar in luminal-like than in basal-like breast cancer. Most tumor T cells seemingly derive from lymph node, then expand in tumor. Compared with lymph nodes, tumors were less diverse; compared with nontumor tissue, more.

Trimming left V 3 bases short and J 7 bases short, with 10 bases between. The CDR3 consists of 12 residues. Germline V gene sequence: CDR1 DFQATT, CDR2 SNEGSKA (reference sequence). Using its own MiXCR run on the multiplex PCR reads, TCRdb lists one record per CDR3 protein. The sample has approximately 19,000 distinct CDR3 sequences, roughly 50% seen once; the top ten hold 7.5% to 9%. In the case of this clonotype: Its antigen remains unknown.

The chain links TRBV20-1 to TRBJ1-5; tentatively, D is TRBD1 (5 bases). Specimen: breast tumor tissue. This sequence was found in a female donor with breast cancer. Some clones in this sample may be carry-over from other donors' samples. The CDR3 region has the DNA TGCAGTGCTAGCAGGGATCGCCAGCCCCAGCATTTT. Translating gives CSASRDRQPQHF.